This T cell receptor beta chain was documented in a study of blood T cells in healthy people across ages. Study-wide findings and caveats: It was found that TCR beta diversity correlated strongly with the percentage of naive T cells. Significant beta diversity loss was already apparent by age roughly 38, declining roughly linearly.

A J-beta primer mix and a sample-barcoded 5' primer were used in a second PCR of roughly 7 to 12 cycles. TCRdb ran MiXCR on the 5' RACE reads and lists one entry per CDR3 protein. The repertoire consists of 1.5 million to 2 million distinct CDR3 sequences, with 49% occurring once and the leading ten covering over 2%. Germline values: CDR1 MNHEY, CDR2 SVGEGT. CDR3 length equals 12 residues. About this clonotype itself: Its antigen is not identified.

This chain connects TRBV6-2 or TRBV6-3 to TRBJ2-4, with D possibly TRBD1 on 5 matching bases. TRBJ2-7 matches the DNA end more closely, so the J call is doubtful. The sequenced material came from blood. This sequence originates from a woman aged 35 to 49 in good health. For the CDR3, the DNA is TGTGCCAGCACGCAGGGAACCTACGAGCAGTACTTC. Protein sequence: CASTQGTYEQYF.